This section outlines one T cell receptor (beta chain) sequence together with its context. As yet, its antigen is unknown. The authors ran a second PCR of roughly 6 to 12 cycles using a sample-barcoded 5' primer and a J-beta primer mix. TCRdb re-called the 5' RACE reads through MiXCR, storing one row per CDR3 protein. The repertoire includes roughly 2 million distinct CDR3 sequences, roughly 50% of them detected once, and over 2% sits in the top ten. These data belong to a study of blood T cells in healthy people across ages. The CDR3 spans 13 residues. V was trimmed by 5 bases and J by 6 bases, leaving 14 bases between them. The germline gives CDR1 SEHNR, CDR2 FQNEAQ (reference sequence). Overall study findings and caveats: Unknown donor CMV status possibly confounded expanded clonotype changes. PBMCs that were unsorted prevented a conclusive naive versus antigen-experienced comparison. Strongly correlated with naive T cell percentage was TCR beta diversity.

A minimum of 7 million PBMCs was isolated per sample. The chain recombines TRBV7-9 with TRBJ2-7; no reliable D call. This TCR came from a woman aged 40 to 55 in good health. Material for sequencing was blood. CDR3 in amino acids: CASSRVGQREQYF. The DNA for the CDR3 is TGTGCCAGCAGCCGAGTCGGTCAGCGCGAGCAGTACTTC.